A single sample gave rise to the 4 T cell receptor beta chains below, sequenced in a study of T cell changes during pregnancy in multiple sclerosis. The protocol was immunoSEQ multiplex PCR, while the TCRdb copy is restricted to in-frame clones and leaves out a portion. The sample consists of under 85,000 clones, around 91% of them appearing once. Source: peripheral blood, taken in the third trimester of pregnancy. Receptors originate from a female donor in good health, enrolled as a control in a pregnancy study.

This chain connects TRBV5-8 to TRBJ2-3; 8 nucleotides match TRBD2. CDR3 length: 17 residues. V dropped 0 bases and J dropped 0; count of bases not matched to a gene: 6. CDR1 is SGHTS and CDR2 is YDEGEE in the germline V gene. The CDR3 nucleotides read TGTGCCAGCAGCTTGGGTCGGGGGGGGCCTAGCACAGATACGCAGTATTTT. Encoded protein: CASSLGRGGPSTDTQYF. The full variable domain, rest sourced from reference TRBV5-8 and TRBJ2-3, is EAGVTQSPTHLIKTRGQQATLRCSPISGHTSVYWYQQALGLGLQFLLWYDEGEERNRGNFPPRFSGRQFPNYSSELNVNALELEDSALYLCASSLGRGGPSTDTQYFGPGTRLTVL.

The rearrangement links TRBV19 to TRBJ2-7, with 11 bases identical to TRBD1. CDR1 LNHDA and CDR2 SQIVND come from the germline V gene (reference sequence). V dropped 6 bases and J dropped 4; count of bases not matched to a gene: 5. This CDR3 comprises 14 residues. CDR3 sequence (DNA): TGTGCCAGTAGCCCCGGGACAGGGGGTTACGAGCAGTACTTC. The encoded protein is CASSPGTGGYEQYF.

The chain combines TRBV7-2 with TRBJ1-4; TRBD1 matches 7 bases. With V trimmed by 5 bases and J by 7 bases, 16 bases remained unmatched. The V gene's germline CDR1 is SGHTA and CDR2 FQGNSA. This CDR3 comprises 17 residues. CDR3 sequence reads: CASSLPEPLQGSEKLFF. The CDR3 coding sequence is TGTGCCAGCAGCCTACCCGAGCCCTTACAGGGGAGTGAAAAACTGTTTTTT.

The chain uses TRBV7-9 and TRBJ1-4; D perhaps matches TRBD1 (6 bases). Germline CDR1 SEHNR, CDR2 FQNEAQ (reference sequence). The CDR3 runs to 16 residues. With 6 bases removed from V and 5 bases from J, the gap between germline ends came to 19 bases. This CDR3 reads CASSPTGGTTNEKLFF. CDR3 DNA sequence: TGTGCCAGCAGTCCGACAGGCGGAACGACAAATGAAAAACTGTTTTTT. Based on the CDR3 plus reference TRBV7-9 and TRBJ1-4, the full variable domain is DTGVSQNPRHKITKRGQNVTFRCDPISEHNRLYWYRQTLGQGPEFLTYFQNEAQLEKSRLLSDRFSAERPKGSFSTLEIQRTEQGDSAMYLCASSPTGGTTNEKLFFGSGTQLSVL.